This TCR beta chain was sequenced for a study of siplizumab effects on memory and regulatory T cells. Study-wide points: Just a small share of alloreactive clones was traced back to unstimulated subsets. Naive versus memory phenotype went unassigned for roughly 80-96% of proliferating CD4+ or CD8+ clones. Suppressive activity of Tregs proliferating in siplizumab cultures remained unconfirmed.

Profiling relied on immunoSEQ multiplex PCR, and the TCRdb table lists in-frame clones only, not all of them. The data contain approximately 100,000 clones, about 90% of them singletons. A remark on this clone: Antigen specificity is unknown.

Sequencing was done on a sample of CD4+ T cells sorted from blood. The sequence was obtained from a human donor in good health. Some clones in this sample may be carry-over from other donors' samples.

The CDR3 DNA is TGCGCCAGCAGCTTGGCCGTGGCGGGAGGATCCTACAATGAGCAGTTCTTC. Its protein product is CASSLAVAGGSYNEQFF. V gene TRBV5-1 combines with J gene TRBJ2-1; 8 bases agree with TRBD2. Germline CDR1 is SGHRS and CDR2 is YFSETQ. J was trimmed by 1 base and V by 0 bases; bases with no gene match: 6. The CDR3 is 17 amino acids.